Listed below are T cell receptor beta chains from one sample, sequenced in a study of blood T cell repertoires in COVID-19. The assay was immunoSEQ multiplex PCR, and TCRdb's table has in-frame clones only and misses some. Found here are around 180,000 clones, 85% of them singletons; the top ten hold around a sixth. Sequencing was performed on peripheral blood. The receptors originated from a person aged 65 to 85 with COVID-19, enrolled during active disease. CDR3s include the opening cysteine and the closing phenylalanine or tryptophan. D genes are given only for firm matches. Clone size is stated in some rows and not others, as once, few, many or a class when expanded.

-	-	TRBV23-1	TRBJ1-4	CASPSQGKGEKLFF	TGCGCCAGCCCCTCGCAGGGAAAGGGAGAAAAACTGTTTTTT
-	-	TRBV19	TRBJ1-5	CASSSRRMGARVSNQPQHF	TGTGCCAGTAGTAGCCGGCGGATGGGAGCGAGGGTTAGCAATCAGCCCCAGCATTTT
-	TRBD1	TRBV7-8	TRBJ1-5	CASSLGQGGGNQPQHF	TGTGCCAGCAGCCTCGGACAGGGCGGGGGCAATCAGCCCCAGCATTTT
-	-	TRBV28	TRBJ1-5	CASSFPLGSNQPQHF	TGTGCCAGCAGTTTTCCCCTAGGCAGCAATCAGCCCCAGCATTTT
-	TRBD2	TRBV10-3	TRBJ2-1	CAISVGGLAGGRDNEQFF	TGTGCCATCAGTGTGGGGGGACTAGCGGGAGGGCGTGACAATGAGCAGTTCTTC
-	-	TRBV30	TRBJ1-2	CAWTAQSAGGYTF	TGTGCCTGGACCGCCCAGTCCGCGGGAGGCTACACCTTC
-	TRBD1	TRBV7-2	TRBJ2-7	CASSLDRGANEQYF	TGTGCCAGCAGCTTGGACAGGGGGGCAAACGAGCAGTACTTC
-	TRBD2	TRBV6-1	TRBJ2-2	CASSERLAGVTGELFF	TGTGCCAGCAGTGAAAGACTAGCGGGAGTCACCGGGGAGCTGTTTTTT
-	-	TRBV9	TRBJ1-6	CASSVGPLNSYNSPLHF	TGTGCCAGCAGCGTTGGGCCTTTAAACTCCTATAATTCACCCCTCCACTTT
-	-	TRBV27	TRBJ1-5	CAIRPTGGNQPQHF	TGTGCCATACGCCCCACCGGGGGCAATCAGCCCCAGCATTTT
-	-	TRBV6-5	TRBJ1-1	CASSTPGGRNTEAFF	TGTGCCAGCAGTACCCCGGGGGGAAGGAACACTGAAGCTTTCTTT
-	-	TRBV19	TRBJ1-2	CASSPRGSKTGGYTF	TGTGCCAGTAGTCCCCGGGGAAGCAAGACGGGCGGCTACACCTTC
few	-	TRBV6-2/TRBV6-3	TRBJ2-7	CASSAAYIYEQYF	TGTGCCAGCAGCGCGGCCTACATCTACGAGCAGTACTTC
-	-	TRBV27	TRBJ2-7	CASRTAGATSYEQYF	TGTGCCAGCCGGACAGCCGGAGCAACTTCCTACGAGCAGTACTTC
-	-	TRBV6-2/TRBV6-3	TRBJ1-2	CASSGKGINSGYTF	TGTGCCAGCAGCGGCAAAGGAATCAACAGCGGCTACACCTTC
-	-	TRBV6-5	TRBJ1-6	CASSYSAGRRDSPLHF	TGTGCCAGCAGTTACTCGGCGGGGCGTAGGGATTCACCCCTCCACTTT
-	TRBD1	TRBV10-3	TRBJ1-2	CAISEPFRDREFGYTF	TGTGCCATCAGTGAGCCTTTCCGGGACAGGGAGTTTGGCTACACCTTC
-	-	TRBV4-3	TRBJ2-3	CASSQEVGGRISPNTDTQYF	TGCGCCAGCAGCCAAGAAGTAGGTGGGAGGATAAGTCCCAACACAGATACGCAGTATTTT
-	-	TRBV5-6	TRBJ2-1	CASSLDRVITFF	TGTGCCAGCAGCTTGGACAGGGTGATAACGTTCTTC
-	TRBD2	TRBV30	TRBJ2-1	CAWTSGSRNNEQFF	TGTGCCTGGACTAGCGGGAGTAGGAACAATGAGCAGTTCTTC
-	TRBD2	TRBV5-4	TRBJ2-3	CASNLAGVLGDTQYF	TGTGCCAGCAATCTAGCGGGGGTCCTTGGGGATACGCAGTATTTT
few	-	TRBV28	TRBJ1-3	CASSFLSGNTIYF	TGTGCCAGCAGTTTCCTCTCTGGAAACACCATATATTTT
-	TRBD1	TRBV5-4	TRBJ2-3	CASSYTWGQGWADTQYF	TGTGCCAGCAGTTATACTTGGGGACAGGGGTGGGCGGATACGCAGTATTTT
-	-	TRBV6-1	TRBJ2-1	CASSEDTGFAFLTEQFF	TGTGCCAGCAGTGAAGACACAGGGTTTGCTTTTCTCACTGAGCAGTTCTTC
-	TRBD2	TRBV11-2	TRBJ2-5	CASSLISGGAQETQYF	TGTGCCAGCAGCTTAATCTCCGGGGGGGCCCAAGAGACCCAGTACTTC
-	-	TRBV5-1	TRBJ2-2	CASSLARTSSGELFF	TGCGCCAGCAGCTTGGCCCGTACTTCGTCGGGGGAGCTGTTTTTT
-	TRBD1	TRBV5-1	TRBJ1-3	CASSPGQANTIYF	TGCGCCAGCAGCCCCGGACAGGCAAACACCATATATTTT
once	TRBD1	TRBV11-2	TRBJ1-5	CASSKTGGLGQPQHF	TGTGCCAGCAGCAAAACAGGGGGCTTAGGCCAGCCCCAGCATTTT
-	-	TRBV28	TRBJ1-1	CASSLVVFRLGLGTEAFF	TGTGCCAGCAGTTTAGTGGTATTTCGGTTGGGGCTGGGCACTGAAGCTTTCTTT
-	TRBD1	TRBV19	TRBJ1-2	CASRQGLAGYTF	TGTGCCAGTAGACAGGGGTTGGCGGGCTACACCTTC
-	-	TRBV18	TRBJ1-1	CASSPRQVSTEAFF	TGTGCCAGCTCACCGCGACAGGTGTCTACTGAAGCTTTCTTT
-	-	TRBV19	TRBJ2-3	CASKTWSGTDTQYF	TGTGCCAGTAAAACATGGAGTGGCACAGATACGCAGTATTTT
-	-	TRBV12-3/TRBV12-4	TRBJ2-5	CASSLGQPETQYF	TGTGCCAGCAGTTTGGGCCAGCCAGAGACCCAGTACTTC
few	-	TRBV14	TRBJ1-1	CASSQVRVPTEAFF	TGTGCCAGCAGCCAAGTTCGGGTCCCCACTGAAGCTTTCTTT
-	-	TRBV5-1	TRBJ2-5	CASSLEARLGETQYF	TGCGCCAGCAGCTTGGAGGCGCGTCTAGGAGAGACCCAGTACTTC
-	TRBD2	TRBV24-1	TRBJ2-1	CATSDLRSSGRAYNEQFF	TGTGCCACCAGTGATTTGCGTTCTAGCGGGAGAGCTTACAATGAGCAGTTCTTC
-	TRBD1	TRBV2	TRBJ1-1	CASSKEMGQGKAFF	TGTGCCAGCAGTAAAGAAATGGGACAGGGAAAAGCTTTCTTT
-	TRBD1	TRBV5-6	TRBJ1-4	CASSPGTGNEKLFF	TGTGCCAGCAGCCCGGGGACAGGGAATGAAAAACTGTTTTTT
-	-	TRBV29-1	TRBJ2-7	CSVGNRLSSYEQYF	TGCAGCGTAGGCAATAGACTTAGCTCCTACGAGCAGTACTTC
-	-	TRBV5-1	TRBJ1-4	CASSLGGGSTNEKLFF	TGCGCCAGCAGCTTAGGCGGGGGGAGCACTAATGAAAAACTGTTTTTT
-	-	TRBV7-2	TRBJ2-4	CASSLDRVGHIQYF	TGTGCCAGCAGCTTAGACAGGGTGGGGCACATTCAGTACTTC
-	-	TRBV10-3	TRBJ2-3	CAISGGRGSTDTQYF	TGTGCCATCAGCGGGGGGCGGGGAAGCACAGATACGCAGTATTTT
-	TRBD1	TRBV3-1/TRBV3-2	TRBJ1-3	CASSHPGGSGNTIYF	TGTGCCAGCAGCCACCCAGGGGGATCCGGAAACACCATATATTTT
-	TRBD2	TRBV19	TRBJ2-5	CASSLNLAGGYQETQYF	TGTGCCAGTAGTTTAAATTTAGCGGGGGGATACCAAGAGACCCAGTACTTC
-	TRBD1	TRBV6-4	TRBJ1-4	CASRGQGSTNEKLFF	TGTGCCAGCAGGGGACAGGGATCAACTAATGAAAAACTGTTTTTT
few	-	TRBV5-1	TRBJ2-5	CASRRSGERETQYF	TGCGCCAGCAGGCGTTCAGGGGAGAGAGAGACCCAGTACTTC
-	-	TRBV21-1	TRBJ1-2	CASSKGQTYGYTF	TGTGCCAGCAGCAAGGGACAGACCTATGGCTACACCTTC
-	TRBD2	TRBV28	TRBJ2-5	CASSGWNLAGGGETQYF	TGTGCCAGCAGTGGGTGGAATCTAGCGGGAGGGGGAGAGACCCAGTACTTC
-	-	TRBV29-1	TRBJ2-7	CSVEEGAGEQYF	TGCAGCGTTGAGGAGGGGGCGGGGGAGCAGTACTTC
few	TRBD1	TRBV7-8	TRBJ2-7	CASSPIGRKGQGGRTYEQYF	TGTGCCAGCAGCCCTATCGGGAGGAAGGGACAGGGAGGTAGAACCTACGAGCAGTACTTC
-	-	TRBV28	TRBJ1-1	CASSLRHQNTEAFF	TGTGCCAGCAGTTTGAGGCACCAGAACACTGAAGCTTTCTTT